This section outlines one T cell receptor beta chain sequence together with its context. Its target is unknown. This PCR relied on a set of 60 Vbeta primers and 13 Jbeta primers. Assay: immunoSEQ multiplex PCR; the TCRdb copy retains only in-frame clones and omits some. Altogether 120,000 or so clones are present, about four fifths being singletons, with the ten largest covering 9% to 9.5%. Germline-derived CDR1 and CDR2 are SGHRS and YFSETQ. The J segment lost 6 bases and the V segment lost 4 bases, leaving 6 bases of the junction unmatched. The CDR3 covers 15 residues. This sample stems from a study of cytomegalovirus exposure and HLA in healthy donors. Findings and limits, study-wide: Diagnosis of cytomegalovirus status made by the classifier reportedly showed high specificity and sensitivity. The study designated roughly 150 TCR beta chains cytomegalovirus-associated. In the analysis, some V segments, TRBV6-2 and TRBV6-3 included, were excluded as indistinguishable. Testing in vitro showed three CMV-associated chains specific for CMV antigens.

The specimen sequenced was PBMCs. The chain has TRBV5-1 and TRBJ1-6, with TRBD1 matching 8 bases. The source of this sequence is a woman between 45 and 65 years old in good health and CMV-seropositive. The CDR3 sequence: CASSLGQDLNSPLHF. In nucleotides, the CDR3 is TGCGCCAGCAGCCTGGGACAGGACCTTAATTCACCCCTCCACTTT.